This T cell receptor (beta chain) stems from a study of blood T cell repertoires in COVID-19. Original data processing: Counts of nucleated cells, estimated from reference gene primer amplification, were obtained. Produced via immunoSEQ multiplex PCR; TCRdb's table is partial and in-frame only. V and J calls and clone size follow that table, whereas D and trimming were derived from the DNA. The sample contains some 30,000 clones, roughly 88% of which appear only once. From germline, CDR1 is LGHDT and CDR2 YNNKEL (reference sequence). The CDR3 is 17 residues long. Trimming left V 4 bases short and J 0 bases short, with 13 bases between.

The sample taken for sequencing was peripheral blood. This sequence was found in a human donor in a cohort sampled during active COVID-19. The chain combines TRBV3-1 (or the pseudogene TRBV3-2) with TRBJ2-6, with D possibly TRBD1 on 6 matching bases. The DNA for the CDR3 is TGTGCCAGCAGCCGAGGGACACCTGTCTCTGGGGCCAACGTCCTGACTTTC. Translated, it gives CASSRGTPVSGANVLTF.